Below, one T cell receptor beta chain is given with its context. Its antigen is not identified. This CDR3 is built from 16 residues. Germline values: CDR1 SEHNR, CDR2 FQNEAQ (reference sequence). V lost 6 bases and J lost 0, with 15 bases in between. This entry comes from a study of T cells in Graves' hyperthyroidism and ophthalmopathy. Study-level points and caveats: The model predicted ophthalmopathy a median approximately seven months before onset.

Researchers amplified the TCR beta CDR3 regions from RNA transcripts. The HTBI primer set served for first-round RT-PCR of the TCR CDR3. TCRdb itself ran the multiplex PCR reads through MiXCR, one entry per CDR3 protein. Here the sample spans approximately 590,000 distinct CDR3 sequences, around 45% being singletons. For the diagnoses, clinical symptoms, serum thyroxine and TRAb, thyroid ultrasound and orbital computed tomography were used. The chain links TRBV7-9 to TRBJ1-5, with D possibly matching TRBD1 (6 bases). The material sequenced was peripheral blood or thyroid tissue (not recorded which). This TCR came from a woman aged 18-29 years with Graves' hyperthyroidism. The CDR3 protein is CASSQGPGDSNQPQHF. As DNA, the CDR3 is TGTGCCAGCAGTCAAGGGCCAGGGGATAGCAATCAGCCCCAGCATTTT.